One sample yielded the 12 T cell receptor beta chains listed below, sequenced in a study of early T cells in non-severe SARS-CoV-2 infection (dated by TCRdb to the early 2020s). Library method: 5' RACE. The reads were generated on a NextSeq 500. In-frame beta chains were kept once TCRdb had trimmed the public reads at Q25 with fastp and called clones with MiXCR. Rows with one shared CDR3 protein collapse into an entry with the most common genes and DNA. The sample records 60,000 to 75,000 distinct CDR3 sequences, over 10% of which are singletons. Under 7% of the sample goes to the ten largest clones. The sample was whole blood, taken at baseline. These receptors originate from an adult who was a healthcare worker with PCR-confirmed SARS-CoV-2 infection or an uninfected control (not recorded which).

This clonotype came up a few times. This sequence joins TRBV6-1 and TRBJ2-7; the D gene is possibly TRBD2 (6 bases). Germline V gene sequence: CDR1 MNHNS, CDR2 SASEGT. The CDR3 totals 13 residues. Trimming pared 2 bases from V and 8 bases from J, leaving 13 bases between. The CDR3 DNA reads TGTGCCAGCAGTGAATTGGGGGGAAATAAGCAGTACTTC. Its translation: CASSELGGNKQYF.

The J gene is TRBJ2-5, the V gene TRBV7-9; 7 positions agree with TRBD1. Germline V gives CDR1 SEHNR, CDR2 FQNEAQ (reference sequence). The CDR3 sequence is 14 residues long. V lost 2 bases and J lost 5; bases outside the gene matches: 5. The CDR3: CASSLYPGGETQYF. CDR3 sequence (DNA): TGTGCCAGCAGCTTATACCCAGGGGGTGAGACCCAGTACTTC.

This clonotype was observed a handful of times. This chain connects TRBV12-3 or TRBV12-4 to TRBJ1-5; D might be TRBD1 (5 bases). Trimming left V 3 bases short and J 0 bases short, with 9 bases between. The CDR3 is 15 amino acids. The CDR3 protein is CASSFSGSSNQPQHF. CDR3 nucleotide sequence: TGTGCCAGCAGTTTCTCAGGGTCTAGCAATCAGCCCCAGCATTTT.

This clonotype was seen at least ten times. The rearrangement uses TRBV4-1 and TRBJ2-7, with 8 positions matching TRBD1. Germline CDR1 MGHRA, CDR2 YSYEKL. Trimming at V came to 3 bases and at J to 2 bases, leaving 6 bases not matched to a gene. The CDR3 totals 15 residues. The chain's CDR3 is CASSHRQGSAYEQYF. CDR3 coding DNA: TGCGCCAGCAGCCATCGACAGGGGTCCGCCTACGAGCAGTACTTC.

This clonotype was observed a few times. The chain employs TRBV29-1 and TRBJ2-5; 7 bases are a match to TRBD1. This CDR3 is built from 13 residues. J lost 3 bases, V lost 2 bases, and 3 bases had no gene match. CDR1 is SQVTM and CDR2 is ANQGSEA in the germline V gene. CDR3 region: CSVETGAEETQYF. CDR3 bases: TGCAGCGTTGAAACAGGGGCAGAAGAGACCCAGTACTTC. The entire variable domain, with the rest obtained from reference TRBV29-1 and TRBJ2-5, is as follows: SAVISQKPSRDICQRGTSLTIQCQVDSQVTMMFWYRQQPGQSLTLIATANQGSEATYESGFVIDKFPISRPNLTFSTLTVSNMSPEDSSIYLCSVETGAEETQYFGPGTRLLVL.

This clonotype appeared many times. V gene TRBV12-3 or TRBV12-4 combines with J gene TRBJ2-1; D gene unclear. Trimming cost V 5 bases and J 5 bases, with 13 bases left between them. The CDR3 has 14 amino acids. The CDR3 sequence: CASSLSSRDNEQFF. DNA for the CDR3: TGTGCCAGCAGTCTCTCCTCCCGGGACAATGAGCAGTTCTTC.

This clonotype was seen only a few times. This chain uses TRBV5-4 with TRBJ2-1; perhaps TRBD2 as D (7 bases). The germline V and J ends were trimmed by 4 bases and 4 bases, with 15 bases remaining between them. This CDR3 region has 15 residues. The germline gives CDR1 SGHNT, CDR2 YYREEE (reference sequence). The DNA for the CDR3 is TGTGCCAGCAGCAGAGGGCGGGGGACATACAATGAGCAGTTCTTC. Its protein product is CASSRGRGTYNEQFF. The variable domain in full, completed from reference TRBV5-4 and TRBJ2-1, reads ETGVTQSPTHLIKTRGQQVTLRCSSQSGHNTVSWYQQALGQGPQFIFQYYREEENGRGNFPPRFSGLQFPNYSSELNVNALELDDSALYLCASSRGRGTYNEQFFGPGTRLTVL.

In its sample, this clonotype was seen many times. The gene calls are TRBV20-1 and TRBJ2-7; the match to TRBD1 covers 9 bases. The CDR3 is made up of 13 amino acids. J gave up 5 bases and V 2 bases, and 4 bases lay outside the gene matches. Germline V gene data show CDR1 as DFQATT and CDR2 as SNEGSKA (reference sequence). The CDR3 coding sequence is TGCAGTGCTAGATACGGACAGGGGCACGAGCAGTACTTC. Protein: CSARYGQGHEQYF.

The sample holds many counts of this clonotype. The chain joins TRBV7-6 to TRBJ2-1; D gene ambiguous. The CDR3 runs to 13 residues. From germline, CDR1 is SGHVS and CDR2 FNYEAQ. With 5 bases removed from V and 4 bases from J, the gap between germline ends came to 9 bases. The CDR3 here is CASSPRPYNEQFF. CDR3 sequence (DNA): TGTGCCAGCAGCCCCCGTCCATACAATGAGCAGTTCTTC.

This chain joins TRBV6-1 and TRBJ1-5; the D is unclear. V lost 6 bases, J lost 0 bases, and 12 bases lay in between. The CDR3 loop spans 15 amino acids. From germline, CDR1 is MNHNS and CDR2 SASEGT. This CDR3 is CASSETRISNQPQHF. In DNA form, the CDR3 reads TGTGCCAGCAGCGAGACAAGAATTAGCAATCAGCCCCAGCATTTT.

The rearrangement links TRBV5-1 to TRBJ2-7, with 9 bases lining up with TRBD1. The V gene end was trimmed by 2 bases and the J gene end by 10 bases; junction bases not matched to a gene: 4. This CDR3 contains 12 residues. Germline lookup yields CDR1 SGHRS and CDR2 YFSETQ. In DNA form, the CDR3 reads TGCGCCAGCAGCTTCGACAGGGGGGATCAGTACTTC. Encoded protein: CASSFDRGDQYF.

DNA for the CDR3: TGTGCCAGCGCCTCCCGGGAAGAAACTGAAGCTTTCTTT. Residues: CASASREETEAFF. The rearrangement joins TRBV27 to TRBJ1-1; D is ambiguous. The CDR3 loop spans 13 amino acids. The germline CDR1 and CDR2 sequences are MNHEY and SMNVEV (reference sequence). The V end lost 8 bases, the J end lost 5 bases, and 15 bases lay between the germline ends.